A selection of T cell receptor beta chains follows, all from one sample in a study of CD8+ T cells in alopecia areata. Measured with immunoSEQ multiplex PCR; TCRdb has only the in-frame clones, and not every one. This sample has about 2,600 clones, with 65% to 75% found just once. The sample was skin. All receptors derive from a human donor in good health. CDR3s include the opening cysteine and the closing phenylalanine or tryptophan. Each record gives: D gene, clone size, J gene, V gene, CDR3 protein, CDR3 DNA. D genes are given only for firm matches. The listing skips clone size in some rows; elsewhere it reads once, few, many or a size class.

d_call: NA
clone_size: NA
j_call: TRBJ1-2
v_call: TRBV7-8
cdr3_aa: CASSVDGGVYGYTF
cdr3_nt: TGTGCCAGCAGCGTAGACGGGGGGGTGTATGGCTACACCTTC

d_call: TRBD2
clone_size: NA
j_call: TRBJ2-3
v_call: TRBV7-3
cdr3_aa: CASSSSGGPADTQYF
cdr3_nt: TGTGCCAGCAGCTCTAGCGGGGGGCCCGCAGATACGCAGTATTTT

d_call: TRBD2
clone_size: NA
j_call: TRBJ2-5
v_call: TRBV28
cdr3_aa: CASSPPRASGGAMTQYF
cdr3_nt: TGTGCCAGCAGCCCCCCTAGGGCTAGCGGGGGGGCTATGACCCAGTACTTC

d_call: TRBD1
clone_size: NA
j_call: TRBJ1-1
v_call: TRBV7-1
cdr3_aa: CASSFTGEHTEAFF
cdr3_nt: TGTGCCAGCAGCTTCACAGGGGAGCACACTGAAGCTTTCTTT

d_call: NA
clone_size: NA
j_call: TRBJ1-6
v_call: TRBV19
cdr3_aa: CASSIGQSNNSPLHF
cdr3_nt: TGTGCCAGTAGTATCGGACAAAGCAATAATTCACCCCTCCACTTT

d_call: NA
clone_size: few
j_call: TRBJ2-3
v_call: TRBV7-9
cdr3_aa: CASSRGWADTQYF
cdr3_nt: TGTGCCAGCAGCCGAGGGTGGGCAGATACGCAGTATTTT

d_call: NA
clone_size: few
j_call: TRBJ2-7
v_call: TRBV7-9
cdr3_aa: CASQGGFYEQYF
cdr3_nt: TGTGCCAGCCAAGGCGGATTCTACGAGCAGTACTTC

d_call: NA
clone_size: NA
j_call: TRBJ2-6
v_call: TRBV10-3
cdr3_aa: CAIRDSSGANVLTF
cdr3_nt: TGTGCCATCAGGGACAGTTCTGGGGCCAACGTCCTGACTTTC

d_call: NA
clone_size: NA
j_call: TRBJ2-2
v_call: TRBV29-1
cdr3_aa: CSVGTPNTGELFF
cdr3_nt: TGCAGCGTGGGCACCCCGAACACCGGGGAGCTGTTTTTT

d_call: TRBD1
clone_size: NA
j_call: TRBJ2-1
v_call: TRBV2
cdr3_aa: CASSPRDRGGNGQFF
cdr3_nt: TGTGCCAGCAGTCCCCGGGACAGGGGTGGCAATGGGCAGTTCTTC

d_call: NA
clone_size: NA
j_call: TRBJ1-4
v_call: TRBV15
cdr3_aa: CATSRAGATNEKLFF
cdr3_nt: TGTGCCACCAGCAGAGCCGGCGCAACTAATGAAAAACTGTTTTTT

d_call: NA
clone_size: NA
j_call: TRBJ2-1
v_call: TRBV29-1
cdr3_aa: CSVEGLGPNEQFF
cdr3_nt: TGCAGCGTTGAGGGTTTAGGTCCCAATGAGCAGTTCTTC

d_call: TRBD2
clone_size: NA
j_call: TRBJ2-1
v_call: TRBV5-1
cdr3_aa: CASSLGASGYNEQFF
cdr3_nt: TGCGCCAGCAGCTTAGGGGCTAGCGGGTACAATGAGCAGTTCTTC

d_call: TRBD2
clone_size: NA
j_call: TRBJ2-5
v_call: TRBV30
cdr3_aa: CAWRRGGARETQYF
cdr3_nt: TGTGCCTGGAGGCGGGGGGGGGCGCGGGAGACCCAGTACTTC